Following are 32 T cell receptor beta chains from one sample sequenced in a study of cytomegalovirus exposure and HLA in healthy donors (dated by TCRdb to about 2017). To prepare the library, the immunoSEQ multiplex PCR assay was applied. The multiplex PCR relied on a mix of 60 forward primers for TCR Vbeta segments and 13 reverse primers for TCR Jbeta segments. This immuneACCESS table, as held by TCRdb, lists in-frame sequences with V and J called but not all clones. Of the missing ones, under half trace to an unresolved V gene in checked studies; the others have no known cause. For this sample the table gives 150,000 to 200,000 clones, of which around 77% were detected only once. The top ten clonotypes cover roughly 1.6% of the sample. Sequenced material: PBMCs. These receptors came from a man in his forties in good health and CMV-seronegative.

The chain combines TRBV6-6 with TRBJ2-2; a possible D gene is TRBD1 (5 bases). The CDR3 covers 15 residues. Germline CDR1 is MNHNY and CDR2 is SVGAGI (reference sequence). The V end was cut by 2 bases, the J end by 2 bases, with 9 bases between. The CDR3 reads CASSYGAVNTGELFF. CDR3 bases: TGTGCCAGCAGTTACGGGGCGGTAAACACCGGGGAGCTGTTTTTT.

This clone was counted only a few times. The chain recombines TRBV28 with TRBJ2-7; D not resolved. Germline CDR1 is MDHEN and CDR2 is SYDVKM. The CDR3 runs to 14 residues. Trimming took off 5 bases at V and 7 bases at J, with 18 bases between the two ends. CDR3 sequence reads: CASSPLLGLSEQYF. As DNA, the CDR3 is TGTGCCAGCAGTCCACTCCTCGGTCTCTCGGAGCAGTACTTC. Together with reference TRBV28 and TRBJ2-7, the CDR3 gives the full variable domain: DVKVTQSSRYLVKRTGEKVFLECVQDMDHENMFWYRQDPGLGLRLIYFSYDVKMKEKGDIPEGYSVSREKKERFSLILESASTNQTSMYLCASSPLLGLSEQYFGPGTRLTVT.

This sequence joins TRBV5-1 and TRBJ2-5; 11 nucleotides agree with TRBD1. The end of the DNA aligns better with TRBJ2-7, so the J call may be wrong. Germline CDR1 SGHRS, CDR2 YFSETQ. The CDR3 contains 14 residues. The CDR3 region is CASSPGQGADEQYF. The DNA for the CDR3 is TGCGCCAGCAGCCCCGGACAGGGGGCAGACGAGCAGTACTTC.

V usage is TRBV6-5 and J usage is TRBJ1-5; maybe TRBD1 (5 bases). The CDR3 has 14 residues. The V end lost 6 bases, the J end lost 3 bases, and 12 bases lay between the germline ends. CDR1 is MNHEY and CDR2 is SVGAGI in the germline V gene. The CDR3 DNA reads as TGTGCCAGCAGAAAAGACAGACTCAATCAGCCCCAGCATTTT. Its protein is CASRKDRLNQPQHF.

CDR3 nucleotide sequence: TGCAGCGTTGGGGTACGAGGCATGTTGAACTACAATGAGCAGTTCTTC. This gives the protein CSVGVRGMLNYNEQFF. The chain couples TRBV29-1 to TRBJ2-1; D unclear. V was cut by 4 bases and J by 3 bases, with 19 bases left in between. Germline lookup yields CDR1 SQVTM and CDR2 ANQGSEA. This CDR3 region has 16 residues.

On this clone: One end of the junction does not line up with germline, which may come from a read error. The J gene is TRBJ2-4, the V gene TRBV6-5; D is undetermined. Germline V lookup: CDR1 MNHEY, CDR2 SVGAGI. The CDR3 has 14 amino acids. The DNA for the CDR3 is TGTGCCAGCAGCCCCTCTGACGTGCAAAACAGTCAGTACTTC. Translated, it gives CASSPSDVQNSQYF.

The V and J genes are TRBV6-5 and TRBJ2-2, with D tentatively TRBD2 (6 bases). V was clipped by 7 bases and J by 7 bases, with 13 bases between them. The germline V gene encodes CDR1 MNHEY and CDR2 SVGAGI. The CDR3 has 13 amino acids. The CDR3 protein is CASNRGINGELFF. Written as DNA, the CDR3 is TGTGCCAGCAACCGGGGGATTAACGGGGAGCTGTTTTTT.

The chain carries TRBV5-1 and TRBJ1-1; no reliable D call. Germline CDR1 reads SGHRS; CDR2 reads YFSETQ. CDR3 length: 15 residues. V gave up 0 bases and J gave up 4 bases, with 13 bases separating them. Here the CDR3 DNA reads TGCGCCAGCAGCTTGGACGGAATTCCGGGCACTGAAGCTTTCTTT. This translates into CASSLDGIPGTEAFF.

V gene TRBV9 combines with J gene TRBJ2-2, with D perhaps TRBD2 (5 bases). Trimming left V 4 bases short and J 0 bases short, with 13 bases between. From germline, CDR1 is SGDLS and CDR2 YYNGEE. The CDR3 loop spans 16 amino acids. CDR3 residues: CASSHRGAANTGELFF. The CDR3 DNA sequence: TGTGCCAGCAGCCACCGGGGAGCCGCGAACACCGGGGAGCTGTTTTTT.

The gene calls are TRBV15 and TRBJ1-5, with D maybe TRBD1 (5 bases). This CDR3 spans 15 amino acids. V lost 9 bases to trimming and J lost 5 bases, with 20 bases between them. From germline, CDR1 is LNHNV and CDR2 YYDKDF (reference sequence). This chain's CDR3 is CATGGRAGRYQPQHF. Here the CDR3 DNA reads TGTGCCACGGGGGGAAGGGCTGGGCGGTATCAGCCCCAGCATTTT. Complete variable domain (other parts from reference TRBV15 and TRBJ1-5): DAMVIQNPRYQVTQFGKPVTLSCSQTLNHNVMYWYQQKSSQAPKLLFHYYDKDFNNEADTPDNFQSRRPNTSFCFLDIRSPGLGDTAMYLCATGGRAGRYQPQHFGDGTRLSIL.

The CDR3 DNA sequence: TGTGCCAGCAGCTTACCGGGACTAGCGGGAGGGCTGAGAGATACGCAGTATTTT. This encodes CASSLPGLAGGLRDTQYF. The genes are TRBV7-8 and TRBJ2-3; 16 bases are a match to TRBD2. The CDR3 spans 18 residues. V was pared by 2 bases and J by 5 bases, with 7 bases of the junction left unmatched. The germline gives CDR1 SGHVS, CDR2 FQNEAQ.

The gene calls are TRBV11-2 and TRBJ1-1; the D is unclear. This CDR3 comprises 12 residues. Trimming pared 8 bases from V and 1 base from J, leaving 8 bases between. Germline V gene data show CDR1 as SGHAT and CDR2 as FQNNGV. The CDR3 region is CASAYRNTEAFF. The CDR3 DNA sequence: TGTGCCAGCGCCTACAGGAACACTGAAGCTTTCTTT.

Only one count was recorded for this clone. This rearrangement joins TRBV5-1 to TRBJ2-2; no reliable D call. CDR3 length: 14 amino acids. Germline V gene data show CDR1 as SGHRS and CDR2 as YFSETQ. V was pared by 0 bases and J by 3 bases, with 6 bases between. The CDR3 coding sequence is TGCGCCAGCAGCTTGGGTTCGGACACCGGGGAGCTGTTTTTT. This codes for CASSLGSDTGELFF.

A remark on this clone: Distinct nucleotide sequences in the sample also encode this CDR3. This sequence joins TRBV2 and TRBJ2-6; D might be TRBD2 (5 bases). From germline, CDR1 is SNHLY and CDR2 FYNNEI. V was clipped by 8 bases and J by 0 bases, with 5 bases between them. The CDR3 has 13 residues. CDR3 loop: CASGSSGANVLTF. CDR3 bases: TGTGCCAGCGGGAGCTCTGGGGCCAACGTCCTGACTTTC.

The chain carries TRBV4-2 and TRBJ2-1, with 15 bases matching TRBD2. Losses at the gene ends were 1 base for V and 10 bases for J; bases not matched to a gene: 5. This CDR3 comprises 16 residues. Germline CDR1 LGHNA, CDR2 YNFKEQ. The CDR3 region is CASSQGGLAGGGEQFF. As DNA, the CDR3 is TGTGCCAGCAGCCAAGGGGGACTAGCGGGAGGTGGGGAGCAGTTCTTC.

The rearrangement links TRBV30 to TRBJ2-7; no definite D call. The V end lost 0 bases, the J end lost 2 bases, and 8 bases lay between the germline ends. This CDR3 has 13 residues. Germline lookup yields CDR1 GTSNPN and CDR2 SVGIG (reference sequence). The CDR3 sequence: CAWSVRGTYEQYV. The CDR3 DNA reads as TGTGCCTGGAGTGTGCGAGGAACCTACGAGCAGTACGTC.

The rearrangement joins TRBV6-5 to TRBJ1-1, with 10 bases aligning to TRBD1. The junction had 11 bases not matched to a gene; V was cut back by 6 bases and J by 7 bases. This CDR3 spans 15 amino acids. CDR1 and CDR2 (germline): MNHEY, SVGAGI. The CDR3 protein is CASRRLRTGGNEAFF. CDR3 bases: TGTGCCAGCAGACGCCTCAGGACAGGGGGAAATGAAGCTTTCTTT.

This clone was observed a single time. The rearrangement joins TRBV9 to TRBJ1-1; D call uncertain. V shed 4 bases and J shed 0 bases, with 10 bases lying between them. Germline CDR1 is SGDLS and CDR2 is YYNGEE. The CDR3 extends over 14 amino acids. Written as DNA, the CDR3 is TGTGCCAGCAGCTCCGGGATCATGAACACTGAAGCTTTCTTT. The encoded protein is CASSSGIMNTEAFF.

This chain joins TRBV18 and TRBJ1-4, with a tentative D call TRBD1 (5 bases). Germline CDR1 KGHSH, CDR2 LQKENI. The V and J ends lost 3 bases and 8 bases respectively, with 10 bases between them. The CDR3 loop spans 13 amino acids. The DNA for the CDR3 is TGTGCCAGCTCACCCGATCAGGGCGAAAAACTGTTTTTT. Its translation is CASSPDQGEKLFF. The full variable domain, with the rest looked up from reference TRBV18 and TRBJ1-4, is NAGVMQNPRHLVRRRGQEARLRCSPMKGHSHVYWYRQLPEEGLKFMVYLQKENIIDESGMPKERFSAEFPKEGPSILRIQQVVRGDSAAYFCASSPDQGEKLFFGSGTQLSVL.

The chain carries TRBV6-1 and TRBJ1-2; the D gene is possibly TRBD1 (5 bases). This CDR3 contains 11 residues. Trimming took off 11 bases at V and 7 bases at J, with 14 bases between the two ends. From germline, CDR1 is MNHNS and CDR2 SASEGT. The CDR3 sequence: CAAQRDSGYTF. For the CDR3, the DNA is TGTGCCGCGCAGAGGGACTCTGGCTACACCTTC.

This clone has only a few counts. CDR3 nucleotide sequence: TGTGCCAGCTCACCGGGGCGGGAGGGCCGCTACGAGCAGTACTTC. It is translated as CASSPGREGRYEQYF. This chain links TRBV18 with TRBJ2-7; 9 bases agree with TRBD2. This CDR3 is 15 amino acids long. Per the germline V gene, CDR1 is KGHSH and CDR2 is LQKENI. After removal of 3 bases from V and 3 bases from J, the junction contained 6 bases not matched to a gene.

The chain carries TRBV28 and TRBJ1-6; 8 bases are shared with TRBD1. Trimming took 2 bases from V and 7 from J; bases not matched to a gene: 7. This CDR3 has 16 residues. Germline lookup yields CDR1 MDHEN and CDR2 SYDVKM. This chain's CDR3 is CASSLRQGAWNSPLHF. The CDR3 DNA is TGTGCCAGCAGTTTACGGCAGGGGGCATGGAATTCACCCCTCCACTTT.

The rearrangement joins TRBV2 to TRBJ2-1, with 9 bases aligning to TRBD2. V lost 5 bases and J lost 8; bases outside the gene matches: 13. There are 16 residues in the CDR3. Per the germline V gene, CDR1 is SNHLY and CDR2 is FYNNEI. Here the CDR3 reads CASSRSGRGPQYEQFF. Here the CDR3 DNA reads TGTGCCAGCAGTCGTAGCGGGAGAGGGCCGCAATATGAGCAGTTCTTC.

The J gene is TRBJ1-2, the V gene TRBV19; D is perhaps TRBD1 (5 bases). Trimming took 3 bases from V and 1 from J, leaving 12 bases between them. In germline, CDR1 is LNHDA, CDR2 SQIVND (reference sequence). The CDR3 length is 15 residues. Here the CDR3 DNA reads TGTGCCAGTAGTATTTGGGCCGACAGTAACTATGGCTACACCTTC. Translating it yields CASSIWADSNYGYTF.

The J gene is TRBJ2-5, the V gene TRBV7-8; TRBD1 agrees at 9 bases. V shed 4 bases and J 5 bases; nucleotides not matched to a gene: 8. Germline CDR1 SGHVS, CDR2 FQNEAQ. The CDR3 totals 15 residues. CDR3: CASSSGTGLMETQYF. DNA of the CDR3: TGTGCCAGCAGCTCAGGGACAGGGTTGATGGAGACCCAGTACTTC.

V is TRBV7-9 and J is TRBJ1-3; TRBD1 matches 10 bases. The germline gives CDR1 SEHNR, CDR2 FQNEAQ (reference sequence). Trimming removed 5 bases from V and 3 bases from J; junction bases left unmatched: 7. The CDR3 sequence is 16 residues long. Here the CDR3 DNA reads TGTGCCAGCAGCCCGGGGACAGGGGAAGGTGGAAACACCATATATTTT. It encodes CASSPGTGEGGNTIYF.

With regard to this clone: One junction end disagrees with the germline gene, perhaps due to a read error. The V and J genes are TRBV5-8 and TRBJ2-6; tentative D call: TRBD1 (6 bases). This CDR3 spans 18 amino acids. Per germline, CDR1 SGHTS and CDR2 YDEGEE. The CDR3 loop is CASTPSYRVLSGANGLTF. In nucleotides, the CDR3 is TGTGCCAGCACCCCATCGTACAGGGTTCTTTCTGGGGCCAACGGCCTGACTTTC. Variable domain in full (rest from reference TRBV5-8 and TRBJ2-6): EAGVTQSPTHLIKTRGQQATLRCSPISGHTSVYWYQQALGLGLQFLLWYDEGEERNRGNFPPRFSGRQFPNYSSELNVNALELEDSALYLCASTPSYRVLSGANGLTFGAGSRLTVL.

CDR3 sequence: CASSVDGRRTDTQYF. The DNA of the CDR3 is TGTGCCAGCAGCGTAGACGGGAGGCGCACAGATACGCAGTATTTT. J is TRBJ2-3 and V is TRBV9; 7 bases are shared with TRBD2. Per the germline V gene, CDR1 is SGDLS and CDR2 is YYNGEE. The CDR3 is made up of 15 amino acids. Trimming took 0 bases from V and 1 from J; bases not matched to a gene: 2.

Of note for this clone: At one of its ends the junction is not consistent with the germline gene, which may arise from a read error. The chain is built from TRBV7-9 and TRBJ1-2; TRBD1 might be the D (5 bases). Germline CDR1 and CDR2: SEHNR and FQNEAQ (reference sequence). The CDR3 is 12 residues long. CDR3 nucleotide sequence: TGTTCCAGCAGCTTAGCGGGGGGAGGCTACACCTTC. Residues: CSSSLAGGGYTF.

This chain uses TRBV27 with TRBJ2-7; 7 bases fit TRBD1. The CDR3 spans 15 residues. V was clipped by 6 bases and J by 3 bases; unmatched bases: 11. Germline CDR1 reads MNHEY; CDR2 reads SMNVEV (reference sequence). CDR3 sequence (DNA): TGTGCCAGCAGATTAGGGACAGTACCGGTCTACGAGCAGTACTTC. Encoded protein: CASRLGTVPVYEQYF.

This sequence joins TRBV10-1 and TRBJ2-2; a weak D match, TRBD1 (6 bases). Trimming took off 2 bases at V and 13 bases at J, with 11 bases between the two ends. CDR1 and CDR2 from the germline V gene are WNHNN and SYGVQD (reference sequence). The CDR3 sequence is 12 residues long. Here the CDR3 reads CASSEGQLGLFF. CDR3 in DNA: TGCGCCAGCAGTGAGGGACAGCTAGGGCTGTTTTTT.

V usage is TRBV15 and J usage is TRBJ2-5; 7 nucleotides match TRBD2. The DNA end favors TRBJ2-7, so the J call may be wrong. This CDR3 has 14 residues. Germline CDR1 reads LNHNV; CDR2 reads YYDKDF (reference sequence). Written as DNA, the CDR3 is TGTGCCACCAGCGGTAGCCGGGAGGCCTACGAGCAGTACTTC. Translation gives CATSGSREAYEQYF.